These 19 T cell receptor beta chains originate from one sample sequenced in a study of blood T cell repertoires in COVID-19. Sequencing was performed with immunoSEQ multiplex PCR; in TCRdb, only in-frame clones are kept and a portion is missing. The sample consists of over 120,000 clones, 70% to 85% of them appearing once. Sequences were obtained from peripheral blood. The receptors come from a man between 60 and 70 years old with active or convalescent COVID-19.

This clone was seen more than once but under ten times. The chain combines TRBV12-3 or TRBV12-4 with TRBJ2-1, with TRBD1 matching 11 bases. This CDR3 is built from 13 residues. V gave up 9 bases and J gave up 11 bases; unmatched junction bases: 9. This chain's CDR3 is CASARDRGGKQFF. The CDR3 bases are TGTGCCAGTGCCCGGGACAGGGGGGGAAAGCAGTTCTTC.

The chain has TRBV6-2 or TRBV6-3 and TRBJ1-2; possible D gene TRBD1, 6 bases. V was cut by 0 bases and J by 0 bases, with 8 bases left in between. The CDR3 consists of 15 residues. Germline lookup yields CDR1 MNHEY and CDR2 SVGEGT. CDR3 DNA sequence: TGTGCCAGCAGTTACTCGGGACATCCTAACTATGGCTACACCTTC. Its translation: CASSYSGHPNYGYTF.

This chain connects TRBV27 to TRBJ2-5, with 9 bases that match TRBD2. Germline V gene data show CDR1 as MNHEY and CDR2 as SMNVEV (reference sequence). The CDR3 sequence is 17 residues long. J was trimmed by 2 bases and V by 0 bases; bases with no gene match: 7. CDR3 bases: TGTGCCAGCAGTTTATCGGGCGGGAGGGTAAAACAAGAGACCCAGTACTTC. Translated: CASSLSGGRVKQETQYF.

This chain uses TRBV5-1 with TRBJ2-7; 9 nucleotides line up with TRBD2. Unmatched junction bases numbered 10, after V lost 0 bases and J lost 6 bases. The length of the CDR3 is 16 residues. Germline V gene sequence: CDR1 SGHRS, CDR2 YFSETQ. As DNA, the CDR3 is TGCGCCAGCAGCTTGGCAACTAGCGGGTATGTTAGCGAGCAGTACTTC. This gives the protein CASSLATSGYVSEQYF.

The rearrangement uses TRBV4-3 and TRBJ1-2, with D unresolved. The CDR3 runs to 12 residues. Trimming shortened V by 5 bases and J by 2 bases, and 6 bases separated the two germline ends. Germline loops: CDR1 LGHNA, CDR2 YSLEER. The CDR3 DNA reads TGCGCCAGCAGCACGCGGAACTATGGCTACACCTTC. It yields the protein CASSTRNYGYTF.

This clone was seen a handful of times. The rearrangement joins TRBV11-2 to TRBJ2-1, with 10 bases that match TRBD2. CDR3 size: 15 residues. The J segment lost 6 bases and the V segment lost 3 bases, leaving 5 bases of the junction unmatched. Germline V gene data show CDR1 as SGHAT and CDR2 as FQNNGV. The CDR3 loop reads CASSFLSGRANEQFF. For the CDR3, the DNA is TGTGCCAGCAGCTTTTTAAGCGGGAGGGCCAATGAGCAGTTCTTC.

The chain links TRBV6-2 or TRBV6-3 to TRBJ2-7, with D unclear. CDR3 length: 14 amino acids. The V gene's germline CDR1 is MNHEY and CDR2 SVGEGT. The V and J ends lost 7 bases and 2 bases respectively, with 15 bases between them. The CDR3 here is CASTPTVPPYEQYF. The CDR3 region has the DNA TGTGCCAGCACCCCCACAGTCCCCCCCTACGAGCAGTACTTC.

The V gene is TRBV4-1, the J gene TRBJ1-6, with TRBD1 as a possible D gene (5 bases). The germline CDR1 and CDR2 sequences are MGHRA and YSYEKL. V gave up 0 bases and J gave up 9 bases, with 12 bases separating them. This CDR3 is built from 15 residues. CDR3 DNA sequence: TGCGCCAGCAGCCAAGACCAGGGCCACCTTTCACCCCTCCACTTT. Protein product: CASSQDQGHLSPLHF.

The CDR3 loop is CSVHDRAETQYF. CDR3 bases: TGCAGCGTCCATGACAGGGCTGAGACCCAGTACTTC. The gene calls are TRBV29-1 and TRBJ2-5; 7 bases are shared with TRBD1. Germline lookup yields CDR1 SQVTM and CDR2 ANQGSEA. The length of the CDR3 is 12 residues. The trim removed 6 bases at V and 5 bases at J, leaving 6 bases unmatched. The whole variable domain, filled in from reference TRBV29-1 and TRBJ2-5, reads SAVISQKPSRDICQRGTSLTIQCQVDSQVTMMFWYRQQPGQSLTLIATANQGSEATYESGFVIDKFPISRPNLTFSTLTVSNMSPEDSSIYLCSVHDRAETQYFGPGTRLLVL.

The chain links TRBV6-5 to TRBJ1-3; D is ambiguous. The CDR3 contains 16 residues. V lost 4 bases to trimming and J lost 4 bases, with 17 bases between them. Germline loops: CDR1 MNHEY, CDR2 SVGAGI. DNA for the CDR3: TGTGCCAGCAGTTCCCTTCAGAGGGTCGCGGGAAACACCATATATTTT. Its translation is CASSSLQRVAGNTIYF.

This clone was seen only once. CDR3 in DNA: TGTGCCAGCAGTTACTCGCCGGACTCTGCCAGACTCAGGGCTTTCTTT. This codes for CASSYSPDSARLRAFF. J is TRBJ1-1 and V is TRBV6-5, with D hard to call. V was shortened by 0 bases and J by 11 bases, with 22 bases between the two germline ends. The CDR3 consists of 16 residues. Germline V gene data show CDR1 as MNHEY and CDR2 as SVGAGI.

CDR3 coding DNA: TGCGCCAGCAGCTCTGGGACTAGCGGGAGCGGTTTTAACAATGAGCAGTTCTTC. Its translation is CASSSGTSGSGFNNEQFF. The rearrangement links TRBV5-1 to TRBJ2-1; TRBD2 agrees at 14 bases. Germline V gives CDR1 SGHRS, CDR2 YFSETQ. The CDR3 length is 18 residues. V trimming: 3 bases; J trimming: 5 bases; junction bases outside the gene matches: 10.

The chain's CDR3 is CSDLRGNYGYTF. As DNA, the CDR3 is TGCAGCGACCTAAGGGGAAACTATGGCTACACCTTC. The chain links TRBV29-1 to TRBJ1-2; possibly TRBD1 for D (5 bases). The CDR3 is 12 amino acids. CDR1 SQVTM and CDR2 ANQGSEA come from the germline V gene. Trimming left V 7 bases short and J 2 bases short, with 11 bases between.

This sequence joins TRBV7-2 and TRBJ1-2; TRBD1 matches at 8 bases. Germline lookup yields CDR1 SGHTA and CDR2 FQGNSA. The CDR3 runs 15 residues. The V gene end was trimmed by 5 bases and the J gene end by 7 bases; junction bases not matched to a gene: 12. The CDR3 loop is CASSPRDRNLGGYTF. As DNA, the CDR3 is TGTGCCAGCAGCCCCCGGGACAGGAATCTGGGTGGCTACACCTTC.

This clone showed up just once. The CDR3 loop is CASSTRQGDEQYF. The CDR3 nucleotides read TGTGCCAGCAGTACCCGACAGGGCGACGAGCAGTACTTC. V usage is TRBV6-4 and J usage is TRBJ2-7; TRBD1 agrees at 7 bases. CDR3 size: 13 residues. V lost 5 bases, J lost 5 bases, and 6 bases stayed unmatched. Germline CDR1 reads MRHNA; CDR2 reads SNTAGT.

The gene calls are TRBV20-1 and TRBJ2-2; TRBD2 agrees at 12 bases. Germline CDR1 DFQATT, CDR2 SNEGSKA (reference sequence). The CDR3 loop spans 15 amino acids. The ends lost 3 bases at V and 9 bases at J; junction bases unmatched: 8. CDR3 in amino acids: CSASSPSGGDRELFF. The CDR3 DNA sequence: TGCAGTGCTAGTTCGCCTAGCGGGGGGGACCGGGAGCTGTTTTTT.

V and J are TRBV7-2 and TRBJ2-3; a weak D match, TRBD2 (5 bases). Germline values: CDR1 SGHTA, CDR2 FQGNSA. V dropped 6 bases and J dropped 1 base, with 11 bases sitting between them. The CDR3 spans 14 residues. CDR3: CASRPEGRTDTQYF. In DNA form, the CDR3 reads TGTGCCAGCAGGCCTGAGGGTCGCACAGATACGCAGTATTTT.

The V and J genes are TRBV20-1 and TRBJ2-3, with D hard to call. Germline loops: CDR1 DFQATT, CDR2 SNEGSKA (reference sequence). CDR3 size: 16 residues. The V end was cut by 3 bases, the J end by 1 base, with 17 bases between. The DNA of the CDR3 is TGCAGTGCTAGTTTCACCTACTCCCGTGGCACAGATACGCAGTATTTT. Translation gives CSASFTYSRGTDTQYF.

The chain combines TRBV5-1 with TRBJ1-5, with 8 bases fitting TRBD1. Germline lookup yields CDR1 SGHRS and CDR2 YFSETQ. There are 14 residues in the CDR3. V was clipped by 5 bases and J by 7 bases; unmatched bases: 8. For the CDR3, the DNA is TGCGCCAGCAGTCCAGGGACAGGAGAGCAGCCCCAGCATTTT. It codes for CASSPGTGEQPQHF.